The 9 T cell receptor beta chains presented below share a single source sample, sequenced in a study of blood T cell repertoires in COVID-19. Repertoires were generated with immunoSEQ multiplex PCR, while TCRdb's copy carries only in-frame clones and drops some. The sample shows around 250,000 clones, around nine tenths of them seen only once. Sequenced: peripheral blood. These receptors all stem from a woman aged 55-69 years who had recovered from COVID-19.

This clone came up a few times. This chain uses TRBV28 with TRBJ2-3; D perhaps matches TRBD1 (5 bases). This CDR3 comprises 15 residues. V was trimmed by 4 bases and J by 6 bases, leaving 17 bases between them. Germline-derived CDR1 and CDR2 are MDHEN and SYDVKM. For the CDR3, the DNA is TGTGCCAGCAGTTCCAGGGTGAAAGGTTCGGATACGCAGTATTTT. This codes for CASSSRVKGSDTQYF.

The genes are TRBV15 and TRBJ2-7, with D possibly TRBD1 on 5 matching bases. Between the trimmed V and J ends, which lost 1 base and 2 bases, there was a span of 9 bases. This CDR3 has 14 residues. Germline V gene data show CDR1 as LNHNV and CDR2 as YYDKDF (reference sequence). The CDR3 DNA reads TGTGCCACCAGCAGAGGACAGTCGACCTACGAGCAGTACTTC. Its translation is CATSRGQSTYEQYF.

The chain joins TRBV6-6 to TRBJ1-2; TRBD1 agrees at 11 bases. This CDR3 has 15 amino acids. Germline V gives CDR1 MNHNY, CDR2 SVGAGI (reference sequence). The V and J ends lost 1 base and 8 bases, in that order; junction bases with no gene match: 6. CDR3 coding DNA: TGTGCCAGCAGTTACTGGGACAGGGGGATGGGCGGCTACACCTTC. This codes for CASSYWDRGMGGYTF.

This sequence joins TRBV19 and TRBJ2-7; weak D call: TRBD1 (5 bases). This CDR3 has 15 amino acids. V was cut by 3 bases and J by 5 bases, with 17 bases left in between. Germline V gives CDR1 LNHDA, CDR2 SQIVND (reference sequence). CDR3 loop: CASSIPWLGRDEQYF. DNA of the CDR3: TGTGCCAGTAGTATCCCCTGGCTGGGGCGTGACGAGCAGTACTTC.

This clone has a handful of counts. The V gene is TRBV27, the J gene TRBJ1-2; 7 bases agree with TRBD1. CDR3 length: 14 amino acids. After removal of 3 bases from V and 3 bases from J, the junction contained 4 bases not matched to a gene. Germline V gene lookup returns CDR1 MNHEY and CDR2 SMNVEV (reference sequence). Here the CDR3 reads CASSLEGADYGYTF. As DNA, the CDR3 is TGTGCCAGCAGTTTGGAGGGGGCGGACTATGGCTACACCTTC.

This chain connects TRBV9 to TRBJ2-1; D is undetermined. This CDR3 is built from 12 residues. Looked up from germline, CDR1 is SGDLS and CDR2 is YYNGEE. V was pared by 0 bases and J by 9 bases, with 7 bases between. The CDR3 nucleotides read TGTGCCAGCAGCGTAGCCTTTAGTGAGCAGTTCTTC. Translating it yields CASSVAFSEQFF.

This clone was seen a handful of times. The chain has TRBV10-2 and TRBJ2-2, with 9 nucleotides matching TRBD1. CDR1 is WSHSY and CDR2 is SAAADI in the germline V gene. This CDR3 has 18 amino acids. J gave up 1 base and V 6 bases, and 12 bases lay outside the gene matches. The CDR3 spells CASRPGTGKRRNTGELFF. CDR3 DNA: TGCGCCAGCAGACCCGGGACAGGGAAGAGAAGGAACACCGGGGAGCTGTTTTTT.

This clone was seen just once. The chain links TRBV7-8 to TRBJ2-7, with D possibly matching TRBD1 (6 bases). The germline V and J ends were trimmed by 2 bases and 2 bases, with 13 bases remaining between them. This CDR3 spans 15 amino acids. Germline V gene lookup returns CDR1 SGHVS and CDR2 FQNEAQ. CDR3 sequence (DNA): TGTGCCAGCAGCTTAACCTCCGGGACAACCTACGAGCAGTACTTC. Translated: CASSLTSGTTYEQYF.

This clone was counted once. The chain has TRBV18 and TRBJ1-6, with 7 nucleotides matching TRBD1. CDR1 KGHSH and CDR2 LQKENI come from the germline V gene. This CDR3 has 17 amino acids. The junction had 6 bases not matched to a gene; V was cut back by 4 bases and J by 0 bases. CDR3 sequence reads: CASSHNRGSSYNSPLHF. The CDR3 coding sequence is TGTGCCAGCTCACACAACAGGGGCAGCTCCTATAATTCACCCCTCCACTTT.